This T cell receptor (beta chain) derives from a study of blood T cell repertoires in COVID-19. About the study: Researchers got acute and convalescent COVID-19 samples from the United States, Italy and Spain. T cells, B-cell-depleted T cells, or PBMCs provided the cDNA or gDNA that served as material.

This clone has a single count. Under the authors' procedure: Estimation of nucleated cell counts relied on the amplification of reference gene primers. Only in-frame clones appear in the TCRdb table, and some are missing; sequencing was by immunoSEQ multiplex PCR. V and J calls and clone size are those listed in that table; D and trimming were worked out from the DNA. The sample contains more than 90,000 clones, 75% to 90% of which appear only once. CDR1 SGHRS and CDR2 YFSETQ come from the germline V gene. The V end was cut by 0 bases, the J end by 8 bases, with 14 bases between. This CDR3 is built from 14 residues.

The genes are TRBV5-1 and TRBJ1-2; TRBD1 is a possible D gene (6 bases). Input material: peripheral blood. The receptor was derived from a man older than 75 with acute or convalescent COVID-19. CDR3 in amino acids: CASSLDSGGLGYTF. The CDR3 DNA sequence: TGCGCCAGCAGCTTGGACAGCGGGGGCTTGGGCTACACCTTC.